One sample yielded the 16 T cell receptor beta chains listed below, sequenced in a study of blood T cell repertoires in COVID-19. Using immunoSEQ multiplex PCR, the repertoire was profiled, and TCRdb retains in-frame clones only, with some absent. The sample has 150,000 to 200,000 clones; 80% to 90% are singletons. The sequenced sample consisted of PBMCs or T cells enriched from blood (not recorded which). Receptor source: a man aged 50 to 60 who had recovered from COVID-19.

CDR3 nucleotide sequence: TGTGCCAGCAGCCAAGAGTCCTCCCTAGGACAGCCACCGGGTGAGCAGTTCTTC. Amino acid sequence: CASSQESSLGQPPGEQFF. The chain links TRBV4-2 to TRBJ2-1; TRBD1 might be the D (6 bases). This CDR3 is built from 18 residues. Per the germline V gene, CDR1 is LGHNA and CDR2 is YNFKEQ. The ends were cut back, 0 bases at V and 9 bases at J, with 24 bases in the middle.

This clone appeared once. The rearrangement links TRBV27 to TRBJ2-7; D is possibly TRBD2 (5 bases). The CDR3 has 14 residues. Germline values: CDR1 MNHEY, CDR2 SMNVEV (reference sequence). Between the trimmed V and J ends, which lost 7 bases and 1 base, there was a span of 14 bases. The CDR3 DNA reads as TGTGCCAGCACTATTCGGCCGGGGTCCTACGAGCAGTACTTC. It specifies CASTIRPGSYEQYF.

This clone was seen more than once but under ten times. V is TRBV4-2 and J is TRBJ1-4, with 10 positions matching TRBD1. V lost 4 bases and J lost 6; bases outside the gene matches: 8. CDR3 size: 16 residues. Per the germline V gene, CDR1 is LGHNA and CDR2 is YNFKEQ. The CDR3 sequence is CASSLKRGQGDEKLFF. For the CDR3, the DNA is TGTGCCAGCAGCCTCAAACGCGGACAGGGGGATGAAAAACTGTTTTTT.

The chain uses TRBV5-1 and TRBJ1-3; D ambiguous. CDR3 size: 14 residues. The V gene's germline CDR1 is SGHRS and CDR2 YFSETQ. Trimming pared 0 bases from V and 0 bases from J, leaving 4 bases between. DNA of the CDR3: TGCGCCAGCAGCTTGGACAGCTCTGGAAACACCATATATTTT. Its protein product is CASSLDSSGNTIYF. Drawing the rest from reference TRBV5-1 and TRBJ1-3, the complete variable domain is KAGVTQTPRYLIKTRGQQVTLSCSPISGHRSVSWYQQTPGQGLQFLFEYFSETQRNKGNFPGRFSGRQFSNSRSEMNVSTLELGDSALYLCASSLDSSGNTIYFGEGSWLTVV.

V usage is TRBV20-1 and J usage is TRBJ2-5, with TRBD2 identical over 7 bases. V gave up 3 bases and J gave up 5 bases; unmatched junction bases: 9. CDR1 DFQATT and CDR2 SNEGSKA come from the germline V gene (reference sequence). This CDR3 region has 14 residues. CDR3 bases: TGCAGTGCTAGTATCGGCGGGGGAGGGGAGACCCAGTACTTC. Protein sequence: CSASIGGGGETQYF.

The chain is built from TRBV20-1 and TRBJ1-5, with TRBD1 identical over 9 bases. The CDR3 sequence is 17 residues long. Losses at the gene ends were 3 bases for V and 1 base for J; bases not matched to a gene: 10. From germline, CDR1 is DFQATT and CDR2 SNEGSKA (reference sequence). CDR3 nucleotides: TGCAGTGCTAGTTGGGACAGGGCAACTGGCAGCAATCAGCCCCAGCATTTT. This sequence encodes CSASWDRATGSNQPQHF.

The chain carries TRBV14 and TRBJ2-1, with 8 bases that match TRBD2. Germline CDR1 and CDR2: SGHDN and FVKESK. This CDR3 has 15 residues. J was trimmed by 2 bases and V by 4 bases; bases with no gene match: 4. The CDR3 protein is CASSRTAGAYNEQFF. In nucleotides, the CDR3 is TGTGCCAGCAGCCGGACAGCGGGGGCCTACAATGAGCAGTTCTTC.

V usage is TRBV9 and J usage is TRBJ2-5; 7 bases match TRBD1. Per the germline V gene, CDR1 is SGDLS and CDR2 is YYNGEE. V shed 4 bases, J shed 1 base, and the junction held 7 bases outside the gene matches. The CDR3 contains 15 residues. The DNA of the CDR3 is TGTGCCAGCAGCAAATCCGGGACAGCCCAAGAGACCCAGTACTTC. It encodes CASSKSGTAQETQYF.

J is TRBJ1-3 and V is TRBV3-1 (or the pseudogene TRBV3-2), with D tentatively TRBD1 (5 bases). V was cut by 0 bases and J by 6 bases, with 18 bases left in between. CDR3 length: 17 amino acids. The germline CDR1 and CDR2 sequences are LGHDT and YNNKEL (reference sequence). The CDR3 DNA reads as TGTGCCAGCAGCCAAGAGTCGCTTAGGGGATCGGAAAACACCATATATTTT. Encoded protein: CASSQESLRGSENTIYF.

CDR3 sequence (DNA): TGTGCCAGCAGCTTACCAGGCTACCTTCATGAAGCTTTCTTT. It encodes CASSLPGYLHEAFF. The rearrangement uses TRBV7-9 and TRBJ1-1; D is unresolved. This CDR3 contains 14 residues. The ends were cut back, 2 bases at V and 7 bases at J, with 14 bases in the middle. CDR1 SEHNR and CDR2 FQNEAQ come from the germline V gene (reference sequence).

The chain links TRBV24-1 to TRBJ2-1, with D uncertain. From germline, CDR1 is KGHDR and CDR2 SFDVKD. V gave up 0 bases and J gave up 5 bases, with 13 bases separating them. This CDR3 contains 16 residues. This CDR3 is CATSDLHAGNDNEQFF. CDR3 DNA: TGTGCCACCAGTGATTTGCATGCAGGCAACGACAATGAGCAGTTCTTC.

This sequence joins TRBV5-1 and TRBJ1-3; D unresolved. Germline loops: CDR1 SGHRS, CDR2 YFSETQ. The V end was cut by 7 bases, the J end by 4 bases, with 15 bases between. There are 14 residues in the CDR3. Here the CDR3 reads CASSTAAAGNTIYF. CDR3 in DNA: TGCGCCAGCTCAACGGCGGCAGCCGGAAACACCATATATTTT. The variable domain in full, completed from reference TRBV5-1 and TRBJ1-3, reads KAGVTQTPRYLIKTRGQQVTLSCSPISGHRSVSWYQQTPGQGLQFLFEYFSETQRNKGNFPGRFSGRQFSNSRSEMNVSTLELGDSALYLCASSTAAAGNTIYFGEGSWLTVV.

This chain joins TRBV5-1 and TRBJ1-5; D remains ambiguous. CDR3 length: 15 amino acids. The V end was cut by 0 bases, the J end by 6 bases, with 13 bases between. Germline values: CDR1 SGHRS, CDR2 YFSETQ. Here the CDR3 reads CASSLGWGEGQPQHF. CDR3 in DNA: TGCGCCAGCAGCTTGGGGTGGGGAGAGGGTCAGCCCCAGCATTTT.

This clone occurred many times. The J gene is TRBJ2-3, the V gene TRBV6-4; 12 nucleotides agree with TRBD2. The CDR3 spans 16 residues. Unmatched junction bases numbered 2, after V lost 0 bases and J lost 4 bases. Germline loops: CDR1 MRHNA, CDR2 SNTAGT. CDR3: CASSDSTSGGSDTQYF. In DNA form, the CDR3 reads TGTGCCAGCAGTGACTCGACTAGCGGGGGTTCAGATACGCAGTATTTT.

This clone was counted ten times or more. This chain uses TRBV10-3 with TRBJ1-1, with 10 bases fitting TRBD1. Germline-derived CDR1 and CDR2 are ENHRY and SYGVKD. Trimming removed 10 bases from V and 4 bases from J; junction bases left unmatched: 6. The CDR3 runs to 13 residues. The CDR3 is CATGTGAATEAFF. CDR3 DNA: TGTGCCACGGGGACAGGGGCGGCCACTGAAGCTTTCTTT.

The V and J genes are TRBV3-1 (or the pseudogene TRBV3-2) and TRBJ2-7; 10 nucleotides agree with TRBD2. V lost 5 bases to trimming and J lost 4 bases; unmatched junction nucleotides: 8. Germline V CDR1 and CDR2: LGHDT, YNNKEL (reference sequence). The CDR3 is 15 amino acids. This CDR3 is CASSSLAGGLYEQYF. The CDR3 bases are TGTGCCAGCAGCTCCTTAGCGGGGGGATTATACGAGCAGTACTTC.